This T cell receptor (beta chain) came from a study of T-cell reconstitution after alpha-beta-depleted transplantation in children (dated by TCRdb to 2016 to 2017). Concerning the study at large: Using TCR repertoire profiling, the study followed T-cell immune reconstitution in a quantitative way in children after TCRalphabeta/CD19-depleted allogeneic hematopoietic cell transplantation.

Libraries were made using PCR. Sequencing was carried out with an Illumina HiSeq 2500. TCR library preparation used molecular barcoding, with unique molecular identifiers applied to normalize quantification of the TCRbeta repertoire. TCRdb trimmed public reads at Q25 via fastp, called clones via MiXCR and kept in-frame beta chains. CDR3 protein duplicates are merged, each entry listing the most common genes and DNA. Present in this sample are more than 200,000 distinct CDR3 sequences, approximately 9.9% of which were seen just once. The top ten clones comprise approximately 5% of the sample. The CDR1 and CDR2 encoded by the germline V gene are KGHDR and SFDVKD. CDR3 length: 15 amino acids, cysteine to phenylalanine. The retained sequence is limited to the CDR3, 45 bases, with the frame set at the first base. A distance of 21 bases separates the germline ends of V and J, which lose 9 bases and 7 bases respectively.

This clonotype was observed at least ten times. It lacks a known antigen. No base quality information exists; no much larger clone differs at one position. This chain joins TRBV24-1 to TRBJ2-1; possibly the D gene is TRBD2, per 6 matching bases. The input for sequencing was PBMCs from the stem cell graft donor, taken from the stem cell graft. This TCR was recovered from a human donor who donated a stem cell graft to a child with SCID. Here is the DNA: TGTGCCACCTCCTCCTCGGGAGAAGAGAGGAATGAGCAGTTCTTC. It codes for CATSSSGEERNEQFF.